The next 7 T cell receptor beta chains were all read from a single sample in a study of cytomegalovirus exposure and HLA in healthy donors. Vbeta (60) and Jbeta (13) primers were used in the PCR. Repertoires were generated with immunoSEQ multiplex PCR, while TCRdb's copy carries only in-frame clones and drops some. The sample consists of roughly 130,000 clones, under 90% of them appearing once. The material sequenced was PBMCs. The source is a man in his late teens or twenties in good health and CMV-seronegative.

The rearrangement uses TRBV4-3 and TRBJ2-1; 11 bases line up with TRBD2. Per germline, CDR1 LGHNA and CDR2 YSLEER. J was trimmed by 10 bases and V by 1 base; bases with no gene match: 3. This CDR3 has 14 amino acids. The CDR3 nucleotides are TGCGCCAGCAGCCAAGGTCGACTAGCGGGGGAGCAGTTCTTC. This encodes CASSQGRLAGEQFF.

The V gene is TRBV10-2, the J gene TRBJ2-2; possible D gene TRBD2, 6 bases. V dropped 1 base and J dropped 3 bases, with 15 bases sitting between them. CDR1 WSHSY and CDR2 SAAADI come from the germline V gene. This CDR3 is 17 amino acids long. The DNA for the CDR3 is TGCGCCAGCAGTGAGTTTGGCCCTAGCGCGGACACCGGGGAGCTGTTTTTT. This sequence encodes CASSEFGPSADTGELFF.

The J gene is TRBJ2-5, the V gene TRBV6-5; TRBD1 might be the D (6 bases). The J call may not be correct, given that the DNA end is closer to TRBJ2-7. From germline, CDR1 is MNHEY and CDR2 SVGAGI. This CDR3 comprises 14 residues. The CDR3 coding sequence is TGTGCCAGCAAAGACGGACAGAGACCTTACGAGCAGTACTTC. It is translated as CASKDGQRPYEQYF.

The V gene is TRBV5-4, the J gene TRBJ2-7; tentative D call: TRBD1 (5 bases). V was pared by 4 bases and J by 0 bases, with 5 bases between. CDR1 and CDR2 (germline): SGHNT, YYREEE (reference sequence). The CDR3 is made up of 12 amino acids. This CDR3 is CASSGASYEQYF. The CDR3 region has the DNA TGTGCCAGCAGCGGGGCCTCCTACGAGCAGTACTTC.

This chain connects TRBV6-5 to TRBJ2-7; D is undetermined. The germline gives CDR1 MNHEY, CDR2 SVGAGI. This CDR3 region has 13 residues. Trimming pared 4 bases from V and 9 bases from J, leaving 16 bases between. The CDR3 DNA is TGTGCCAGCAGTTTCGACCAAAAAGGCGGGCAGTACTTC. Residues: CASSFDQKGGQYF.

The rearrangement joins TRBV28 to TRBJ2-3; a possible D gene is TRBD2 (5 bases). The CDR3 length is 16 residues. Trimming took off 5 bases at V and 0 bases at J, with 15 bases between the two ends. CDR1 is MDHEN, CDR2 SYDVKM, per germline. This CDR3 is CASSPLAFASTDTQYF. As DNA, the CDR3 is TGTGCCAGCAGTCCTCTAGCATTCGCTAGCACAGATACGCAGTATTTT.

This chain joins TRBV18 and TRBJ1-2; tentative D call: TRBD1 (5 bases). V lost 0 bases and J 7 bases, leaving 21 bases between the germline ends. Germline-derived CDR1 and CDR2 are KGHSH and LQKENI. The CDR3 runs 17 residues. In DNA, the CDR3 is TGTGCCAGCTCACCACCGACATTCGGGGGTTTCGGTACTGGCTACACCTTC. Protein: CASSPPTFGGFGTGYTF.